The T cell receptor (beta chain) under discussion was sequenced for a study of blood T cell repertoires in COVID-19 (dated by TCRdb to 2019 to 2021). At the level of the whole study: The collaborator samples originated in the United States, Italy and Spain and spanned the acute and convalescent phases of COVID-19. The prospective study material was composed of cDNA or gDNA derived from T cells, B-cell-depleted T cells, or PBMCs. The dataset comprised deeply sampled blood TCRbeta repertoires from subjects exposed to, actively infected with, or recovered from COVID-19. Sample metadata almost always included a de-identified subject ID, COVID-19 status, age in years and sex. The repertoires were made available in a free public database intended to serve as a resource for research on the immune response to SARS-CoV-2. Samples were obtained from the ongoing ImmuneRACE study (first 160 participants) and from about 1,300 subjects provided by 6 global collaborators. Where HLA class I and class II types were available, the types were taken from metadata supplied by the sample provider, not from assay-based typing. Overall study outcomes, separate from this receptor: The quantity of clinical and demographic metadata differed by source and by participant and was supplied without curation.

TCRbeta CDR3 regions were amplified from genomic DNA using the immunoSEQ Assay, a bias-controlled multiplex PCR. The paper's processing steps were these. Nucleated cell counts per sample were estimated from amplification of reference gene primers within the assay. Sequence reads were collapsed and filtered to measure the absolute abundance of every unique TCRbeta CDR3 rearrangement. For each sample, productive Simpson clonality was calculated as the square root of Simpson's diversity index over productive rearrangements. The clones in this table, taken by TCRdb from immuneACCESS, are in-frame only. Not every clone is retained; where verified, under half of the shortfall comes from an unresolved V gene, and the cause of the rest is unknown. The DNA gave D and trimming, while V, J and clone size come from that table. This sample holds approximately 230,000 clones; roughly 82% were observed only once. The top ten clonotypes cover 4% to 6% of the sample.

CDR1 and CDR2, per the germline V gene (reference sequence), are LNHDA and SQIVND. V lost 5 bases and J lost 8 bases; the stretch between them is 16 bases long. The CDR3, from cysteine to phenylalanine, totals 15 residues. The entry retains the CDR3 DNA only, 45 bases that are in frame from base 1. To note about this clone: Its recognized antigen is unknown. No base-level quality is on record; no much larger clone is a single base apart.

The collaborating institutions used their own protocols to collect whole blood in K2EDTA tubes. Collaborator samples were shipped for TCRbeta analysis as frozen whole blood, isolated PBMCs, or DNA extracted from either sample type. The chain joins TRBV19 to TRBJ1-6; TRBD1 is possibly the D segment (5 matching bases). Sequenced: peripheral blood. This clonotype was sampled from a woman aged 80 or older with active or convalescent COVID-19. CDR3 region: CASSGGTARYSPLHF. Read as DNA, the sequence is TGTGCCAGTAGTGGAGGGACTGCAAGGTATTCACCCCTCCACTTT. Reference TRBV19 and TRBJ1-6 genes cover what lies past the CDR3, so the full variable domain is DGGITQSPKYLFRKEGQNVTLSCEQNLNHDAMYWYRQDPGQGLRLIYYSQIVNDFQKGDIAEGYSVSREKKESFPLTVTSAQKNPTAFYLCASSGGTARYSPLHFGNGTRLTVT.